This TCR beta chain appears in the sequencing data of a study of CD8 T cells in Susac syndrome. While serving as controls, healthy donors were matched for age and sex. In contrast to the negatively isolated CD8+ and CD4+ T cells, TEMRA cells were FACS-enriched. cDNA came from around 0.5 to 1 ug RNA primed by random hexamers. Across 54 Vbeta and 13 Jbeta, TCR beta CDR3 was amplified with immunoSEQ multiplex PCR. TCRdb recomputed calls from the immunoSEQ multiplex PCR reads with MiXCR, one row per CDR3 protein. The data contain approximately 140,000 distinct CDR3 sequences, 94% of them singletons. The origin of this receptor is a human donor in good health. Sequences were obtained from CD8+ T cells from PBMCs.

The CDR3 DNA reads TGCAGTGCTAGAGATGAGGGAGGACGGGCAGATACGCAGTATTTT. Translation: CSARDEGGRADTQYF. The chain joins TRBV20-1 to TRBJ2-3, with TRBD2 as a possible D gene (6 bases). CDR1 is DFQATT and CDR2 is SNEGSKA in the germline V gene (reference sequence). Trimming stripped 0 bases from V and 4 bases from J, with 14 bases between. The CDR3 runs 15 residues.